The T cell receptor beta chain under discussion was sequenced for a study of T-cell memory formation after mild COVID-19. General observations from the study: Contracting CD4+ clones lay largely in CM and EM, with CD8+ ones residing in EMRA. Several responding clones turned up in pre-infection memory, indicating that cross-reactive memory may have taken part. Later expanders leaned CD4+, whereas day 15 to 85 contracting clones were balanced CD4/CD8.

Trimming stripped 2 bases from V and 0 bases from J, with 7 bases between. From germline, CDR1 is KGHSH and CDR2 LQKENI. The CDR3 spans 14 residues. Comment on this clonotype: What it recognizes is unknown.

Via MiXCR, TCRdb re-called the 5' RACE reads, giving one row per CDR3 protein. Found here are approximately 30,000 distinct CDR3 sequences, 7.7% of them singletons; the top ten hold 29%. The source material was PBMCs or a T cell subset sorted from them (not recorded which). V gene TRBV18 combines with J gene TRBJ2-5, with a possible D match to TRBD2 (6 bases). This clonotype originated in a man aged 18 to 30 who had mild COVID-19 (a few samples of this study predate the infection). Cell type and time point are not known. The CDR3 DNA is TGTGCCAGCTCACCAGCGGGGAACCAAGAGACCCAGTACTTC. Translation gives CASSPAGNQETQYF.